This T cell receptor beta chain emerged from a study of T cells in localized non-small cell lung cancer. Regarding this clone: Its antigen remains unknown.

The data were produced by immunoSEQ multiplex PCR, yet TCRdb's version contains in-frame clones alone and is incomplete. Here the sample spans tens of thousands of clones, roughly nine tenths being singletons. The CDR3 extends over 15 amino acids. General observations from the study: Compared with tumor, uninvolved adjacent lung displayed greater T cell clonality, ranking highest overall. With higher T cell density in blood came longer overall survival. Since sequencing was restricted to only one region of the tumor, intratumor heterogeneity remains a possibility.

The receptor comes from a woman between 40 and 69 years old with stage I lung adenocarcinoma. V gene TRBV21-1 combines with J gene TRBJ2-1; no DNA check was done on the table's D call, TRBD2. TRBV21-1 counts as a pseudogene. The input for sequencing was peripheral blood, taken before any cancer treatment. CDR3 nucleotide sequence: TGTGCCAGCAGTAGGGCGGGAGGGCCCTCAAATGAGCAGTTCTTC. This codes for CASSRAGGPSNEQFF.